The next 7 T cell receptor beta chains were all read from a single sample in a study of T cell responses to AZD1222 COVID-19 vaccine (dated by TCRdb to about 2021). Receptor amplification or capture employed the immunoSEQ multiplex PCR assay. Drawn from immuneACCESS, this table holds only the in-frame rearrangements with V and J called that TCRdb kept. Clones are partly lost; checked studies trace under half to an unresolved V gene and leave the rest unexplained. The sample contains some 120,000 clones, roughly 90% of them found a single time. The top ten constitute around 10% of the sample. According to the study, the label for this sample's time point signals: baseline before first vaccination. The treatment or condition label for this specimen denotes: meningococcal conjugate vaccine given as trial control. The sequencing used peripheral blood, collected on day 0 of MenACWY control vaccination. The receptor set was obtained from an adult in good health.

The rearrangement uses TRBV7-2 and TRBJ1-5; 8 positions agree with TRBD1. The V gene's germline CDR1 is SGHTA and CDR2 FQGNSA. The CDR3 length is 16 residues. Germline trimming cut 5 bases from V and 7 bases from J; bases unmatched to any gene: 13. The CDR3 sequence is CASSPTLGQVTQPQHF. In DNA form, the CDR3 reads TGTGCCAGCAGCCCAACCCTGGGACAGGTGACACAGCCCCAGCATTTT. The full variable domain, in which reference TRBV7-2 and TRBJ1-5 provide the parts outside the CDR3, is GAGVSQSPSNKVTEKGKDVELRCDPISGHTALYWYRQSLGQGLEFLIYFQGNSAPDKSGLPSDRFSAERTGGSVSTLTIQRTQQEDSAVYLCASSPTLGQVTQPQHFGDGTRLSIL.

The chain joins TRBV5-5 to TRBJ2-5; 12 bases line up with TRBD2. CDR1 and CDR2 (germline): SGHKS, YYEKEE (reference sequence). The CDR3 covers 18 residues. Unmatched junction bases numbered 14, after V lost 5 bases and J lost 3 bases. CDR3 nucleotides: TGTGCCAGCAGGGTGGGACTAGCGGGCGCGGCGGAGGAAGAGACCCAGTACTTC. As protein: CASRVGLAGAAEEETQYF.

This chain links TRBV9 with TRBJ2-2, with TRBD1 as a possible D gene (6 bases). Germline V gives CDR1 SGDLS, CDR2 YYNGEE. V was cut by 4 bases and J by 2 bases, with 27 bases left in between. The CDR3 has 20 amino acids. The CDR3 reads CASSITPPTRGSPNTGELFF. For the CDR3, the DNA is TGTGCCAGCAGCATCACTCCCCCTACTAGGGGGTCTCCCAACACCGGGGAGCTGTTTTTT.

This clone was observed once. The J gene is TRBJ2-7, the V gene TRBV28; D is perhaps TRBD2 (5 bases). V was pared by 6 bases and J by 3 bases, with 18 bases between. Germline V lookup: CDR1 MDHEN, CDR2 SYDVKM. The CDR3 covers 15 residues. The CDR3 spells CASSVPQITSYEQYF. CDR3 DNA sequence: TGTGCCAGCAGCGTACCCCAAATAACTAGCTACGAGCAGTACTTC. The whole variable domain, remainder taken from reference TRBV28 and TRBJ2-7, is DVKVTQSSRYLVKRTGEKVFLECVQDMDHENMFWYRQDPGLGLRLIYFSYDVKMKEKGDIPEGYSVSREKKERFSLILESASTNQTSMYLCASSVPQITSYEQYFGPGTRLTVT.

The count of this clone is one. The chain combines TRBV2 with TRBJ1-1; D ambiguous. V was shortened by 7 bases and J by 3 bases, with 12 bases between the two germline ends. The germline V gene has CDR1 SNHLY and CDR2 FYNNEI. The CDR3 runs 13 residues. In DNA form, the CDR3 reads TGTGCCAGCACGGGAGGAAGTCACACTGAAGCTTTCTTT. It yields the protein CASTGGSHTEAFF.

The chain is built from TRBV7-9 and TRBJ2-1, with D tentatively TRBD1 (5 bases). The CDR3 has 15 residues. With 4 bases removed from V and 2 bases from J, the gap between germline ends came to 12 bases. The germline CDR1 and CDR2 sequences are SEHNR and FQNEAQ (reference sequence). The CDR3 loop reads CASSSRQPAYNEQFF. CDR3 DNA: TGTGCCAGCAGCTCTAGACAGCCTGCCTACAATGAGCAGTTCTTC.

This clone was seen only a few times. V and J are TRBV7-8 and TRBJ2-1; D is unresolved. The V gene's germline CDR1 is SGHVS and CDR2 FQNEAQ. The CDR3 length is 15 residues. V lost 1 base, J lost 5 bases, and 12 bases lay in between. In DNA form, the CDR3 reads TGTGCCAGCAGCTTAGGGGCAGCTGGGAACAATGAGCAGTTCTTC. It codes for CASSLGAAGNNEQFF.